A single sample is the source of the 14 T cell receptor beta chains below, sequenced in a study of long-term antiretroviral therapy in people with HIV. The run of the v3.0 immunoSEQ assay was at survey level. The protocol was immunoSEQ multiplex PCR, while the TCRdb copy is restricted to in-frame clones and leaves out a portion. The sample holds tens of thousands of clones, around three quarters seen once. The sequencing here drew on unsorted PBMCs, taken 2.9 years after starting antiretroviral therapy. These receptors all stem from a woman aged 25 to 39 with HIV.

The chain employs TRBV6-6 and TRBJ2-3, with a tentative D call TRBD2 (6 bases). The V and J ends lost 4 bases and 0 bases respectively, with 14 bases between them. Germline CDR1 is MNHNY and CDR2 is SVGAGI (reference sequence). The CDR3 contains 16 residues. The CDR3 sequence: CASSSLASASTDTQYF. DNA of the CDR3: TGTGCCAGCAGTTCACTAGCTTCCGCTAGCACAGATACGCAGTATTTT.

The CDR3 DNA reads TGCGCCAGCAGAGGGACAGTTTCGGGGGAGCTGTTTTTT. Amino acids: CASRGTVSGELFF. The chain is built from TRBV10-1 and TRBJ2-2; 7 bases map to TRBD1. The CDR3 length is 13 residues. In germline, CDR1 is WNHNN, CDR2 SYGVQD (reference sequence). Unmatched junction bases numbered 6, after V lost 6 bases and J lost 8 bases.

The J gene is TRBJ1-1, the V gene TRBV6-6; D is unclear. The CDR3 loop spans 12 amino acids. Trimming shortened V by 4 bases and J by 2 bases, and 5 bases separated the two germline ends. Germline CDR1 is MNHNY and CDR2 is SVGAGI (reference sequence). The CDR3 region is CASSSHNTEAFF. The CDR3 DNA reads TGTGCCAGCAGTTCGCATAACACTGAAGCTTTCTTT.

The chain uses TRBV7-8 and TRBJ2-2, with 8 bases fitting TRBD1. V shed 4 bases and J 6 bases; nucleotides not matched to a gene: 13. The CDR3 is 17 residues long. Germline V lookup: CDR1 SGHVS, CDR2 FQNEAQ. The DNA of the CDR3 is TGTGCCAGCAGCTCCAGAACAGGGGGTATCTTAGCCGGGGAGCTGTTTTTT. It specifies CASSSRTGGILAGELFF. The full variable domain, with the rest looked up from reference TRBV7-8 and TRBJ2-2, is GAGVSQSPRYKVAKRGQDVALRCDPISGHVSLFWYQQALGQGPEFLTYFQNEAQLDKSGLPSDRFFAERPEGSVSTLKIQRTQQEDSAVYLCASSSRTGGILAGELFFGEGSRLTVL.

This clone has a handful of counts. V is TRBV2 and J is TRBJ2-5; 16 bases are a match to TRBD2. The germline V gene encodes CDR1 SNHLY and CDR2 FYNNEI. The CDR3 consists of 16 residues. The V gene end was trimmed by 6 bases and the J gene end by 4 bases; junction bases not matched to a gene: 5. The CDR3 sequence is CASRGLAGGPLETQYF. The CDR3, as DNA: TGTGCCAGCAGGGGACTAGCGGGGGGGCCTCTAGAGACCCAGTACTTC.

This clone was counted a few times. This chain links TRBV4-1 with TRBJ2-2; D is perhaps TRBD2 (7 bases). Germline loops: CDR1 MGHRA, CDR2 YSYEKL. This CDR3 comprises 15 residues. V was shortened by 6 bases and J by 0 bases, with 11 bases between the two germline ends. This CDR3 is CASSRGGANTGELFF. The CDR3 DNA reads TGCGCCAGCAGTAGGGGGGGCGCGAACACCGGGGAGCTGTTTTTT.

J is TRBJ1-1 and V is TRBV7-3; D is unresolved. This CDR3 has 13 residues. V was shortened by 8 bases and J by 3 bases, with 13 bases between the two germline ends. Germline lookup yields CDR1 SGHTA and CDR2 FQGTGA. CDR3 amino acids: CASRSTGYTEAFF. The CDR3 region has the DNA TGTGCCAGCCGGAGCACGGGGTACACTGAAGCTTTCTTT.

The rearrangement uses TRBV6-1 and TRBJ1-5; a possible D gene is TRBD1 (5 bases). Germline-derived CDR1 and CDR2 are MNHNS and SASEGT. The germline V and J ends were trimmed by 7 bases and 3 bases, with 13 bases remaining between them. This CDR3 has 14 amino acids. The CDR3 protein is CASTQQVVNQPQHF. The CDR3 DNA follows: TGTGCCAGCACCCAACAGGTAGTCAATCAGCCCCAGCATTTT.

The rearrangement joins TRBV5-1 to TRBJ2-2; the D is unclear. This CDR3 contains 13 residues. Germline V gives CDR1 SGHRS, CDR2 YFSETQ. The germline V and J ends were trimmed by 2 bases and 7 bases, with 9 bases remaining between them. In DNA, the CDR3 is TGCGCCAGCAGCTTTCTAAATGGCGGGGAGCTGTTTTTT. Translated: CASSFLNGGELFF.

The rearrangement links TRBV5-1 to TRBJ1-3, with D hard to call. There are 14 residues in the CDR3. Looked up from germline, CDR1 is SGHRS and CDR2 is YFSETQ. V lost 4 bases and J lost 0, with 8 bases in between. The CDR3 nucleotides are TGCGCCAGCAGCGAGGGCAGCTCTGGAAACACCATATATTTT. Encoded protein: CASSEGSSGNTIYF.

The chain combines TRBV5-1 with TRBJ2-3, with a weak D call TRBD1 (7 bases). The germline V and J ends were trimmed by 0 bases and 2 bases, with 13 bases remaining between them. Germline CDR1 SGHRS, CDR2 YFSETQ. This CDR3 comprises 16 residues. CDR3 region: CASSLARDSNTDTQYF. The DNA for the CDR3 is TGCGCCAGCAGCTTGGCGCGGGACAGTAACACAGATACGCAGTATTTT.

The DNA for the CDR3 is TGTGCCAGCAGCTTCCCGGGACAGGGAGGTTTAGGGGCCCAGTACTTC. This codes for CASSFPGQGGLGAQYF. V usage is TRBV11-2 and J usage is TRBJ2-5, with 9 bases aligning to TRBD1. CDR3 length: 16 amino acids. The ends lost 3 bases at V and 9 bases at J; junction bases unmatched: 14. CDR1 and CDR2 (germline): SGHAT, FQNNGV. Full variable domain (outside the CDR3, taken from reference TRBV11-2 and TRBJ2-5): EAGVAQSPRYKIIEKRQSVAFWCNPISGHATLYWYQQILGQGPKLLIQFQNNGVVDDSQLPKDRFSAERLKGVDSTLKIQPAKLEDSAVYLCASSFPGQGGLGAQYFGPGTRLLVL.

This clone was seen only once. The gene calls are TRBV25-1 and TRBJ2-5; 10 bases are shared with TRBD1. The CDR3 has 14 residues. J lost 5 bases, V lost 5 bases, and 5 bases had no gene match. Looked up from germline, CDR1 is MGHDK and CDR2 is SYGVNS. CDR3 sequence reads: CASSRDRGFETQYF. CDR3 DNA sequence: TGTGCCAGCAGTAGGGACAGGGGTTTCGAGACCCAGTACTTC.

This clone was seen just once. This sequence joins TRBV30 and TRBJ2-1; 7 positions agree with TRBD1. This CDR3 contains 15 residues. V dropped 1 base and J dropped 6; count of bases not matched to a gene: 9. Germline lookup yields CDR1 GTSNPN and CDR2 SVGIG (reference sequence). The CDR3 nucleotides are TGTGCCTGGAGTGCTGGGACAGTACCGGGCAATGAGCAGTTCTTC. This gives the protein CAWSAGTVPGNEQFF.